Below, one T cell receptor beta chain is given with its context. Generated by immunoSEQ multiplex PCR, the TCRdb table keeps only in-frame clones and is missing some. The sample includes approximately 84,000 clones, approximately 84% of them seen just once. The CDR3 runs to 11 residues. V gave up 5 bases and J gave up 5 bases, with 9 bases separating them. Per germline, CDR1 SQVTM and CDR2 ANQGSEA. The data are from a study of glioma-infiltrating T cells after dendritic cell vaccination. This chain connects TRBV29-1 to TRBJ1-1; D is uncertain. The TCR comes from a human donor with glioblastoma. The sequencing used blood, collected before dendritic cell vaccination. The CDR3 loop is CSVNSGTEAFF. In DNA, the CDR3 is TGCAGCGTTAACTCGGGTACTGAAGCTTTCTTT.